This T cell receptor beta chain was captured in a study of shared clonotypes between healthy human individuals. Study observations and caveats: A handful of donors held about 5% of naive CD4 clonotypes in common. Only blood samples were collected, and tissue repertoires likely differ. Memory subsets had estimated richness that was generally smaller than that of naive subsets.

The length of the CDR3 is 14 residues. CDR1 SGHDT and CDR2 YYEEEE come from the germline V gene. Trimming took 0 bases from V and 2 from J, leaving 6 bases between them. Terminally differentiated effector memory CD45RA+ cells were left out of the naive CD8 fraction, which was CD45RO-negative and positively selected for CCR7. Remarks on this clone: Its target is not known.

Using immunoSEQ multiplex PCR, the repertoire was profiled, and TCRdb retains in-frame clones only, with some absent. The table shows 2 million or so clones, with around 96% occurring only once. Specimen: naive CD8+ T cells sorted from blood. The sequence derives from a man between 18 and 29 years old in good health. This sequence joins TRBV5-6 and TRBJ2-1; D uncertain. In nucleotides, the CDR3 is TGTGCCAGCAGCTTGGTTGTGGCCTACAATGAGCAGTTCTTC. Residues: CASSLVVAYNEQFF.